The source of this TCR beta chain is a study of T cells in Graves' hyperthyroidism and ophthalmopathy. Researchers took RNA transcripts and amplified the TCR beta CDR3 regions from them. TCR CDR3 regions were first amplified by RT-PCR with HTBI primers. TCRdb used MiXCR to reprocess the multiplex PCR reads, holding one entry per CDR3 protein. The repertoire has 600,000 to 750,000 distinct CDR3 sequences, roughly 17% of them found once; the top ten carry roughly a sixth. Note on this clonotype: Its specificity is not known.

If no ophthalmopathy progression occurred within 18 months, Graves' hyperthyroidism was stable. The V gene lost 2 bases and the J gene lost 3 bases, with 14 bases spanning the gap. There are 16 residues in the CDR3. In germline, CDR1 is SGHDN, CDR2 FVKESK. Study-wide results and caveats: It was a median about seven months before onset that the model predicted ophthalmopathy. Blood held most thyroid clonotypes expanded above 0.001 frequency. Using 13 V-J features, a model discriminated ophthalmopathy from stable hyperthyroidism.

The V and J genes are TRBV14 and TRBJ2-1; possibly TRBD2 for D (5 bases). The source is a man in his fifties with Graves' hyperthyroidism. Sequencing used blood. CDR3 in amino acids: CASSQRADDYYNEQFF. The CDR3 nucleotides read TGTGCCAGCAGCCAACGAGCCGACGACTACTACAATGAGCAGTTCTTC. The entire variable domain, with the rest obtained from reference TRBV14 and TRBJ2-1, is as follows: EAGVTQFPSHSVIEKGQTVTLRCDPISGHDNLYWYRRVMGKEIKFLLHFVKESKQDESGMPNNRFLAERTGGTYSTLKVQPAELEDSGVYFCASSQRADDYYNEQFFGPGTRLTVL.